These T cell receptor beta chains were read from a single sample in a study of tumor and adjacent non-tumor tissue in lung cancer. TCRdb analysed the multiplex PCR reads with MiXCR anew, one entry per CDR3 protein. The sample lists roughly 82,000 distinct CDR3 sequences, 76% occurring once. Sequencing input: distant non-tumor lung tissue. These receptors all come from a woman in her forties or fifties with non-small cell lung cancer. Both conserved end residues are part of each CDR3. Each record gives: D gene, clone size, V gene, J gene, CDR3 DNA, CDR3 protein. The D gene is left open where the match is weak. Clone size is given for some rows only: seen once, a few or many times, or a class if the clone is expanded.

.	.	TRBV4-1	TRBJ2-7	TGCACCAGCAATCAAGATCAGGGACGGCACTACGAGCAGTACTTC	CTSNQDQGRHYEQYF
.	.	TRBV4-1	TRBJ2-6	TGCGCCAGCAGCCAGTACTCTGGGGCTAACGTCCTGATTTTC	CASSQYSGANVLIF
TRBD2	once	TRBV9	TRBJ2-2	TGTGCCAGCAGCGTAGGCAGCGGGAGGGTTGCCGGGGAGCTGTTTTTT	CASSVGSGRVAGELFF
.	.	TRBV10-2	TRBJ2-3	TGCGCCACCGGACATTCAGATACGCAGTATTTT	CATGHSDTQYF
.	.	TRBV29-1	TRBJ2-3	TGCAGCGTTGAAAAGCGGAACATTGATACGCACTATTTT	CSVEKRNIDTHYF
.	.	TRBV5-4	TRBJ2-7	TGTGCCAGCAGCCCAGGAGGGGGCAAGGGGGCTGTGGACGAGCGGTACTTC	CASSPGGGKGAVDERYF
TRBD1	.	TRBV5-5	TRBJ2-1	TGTGCCAGCAGATCCGGGACAGGGGTCTATGAGCAGTTCTTC	CASRSGTGVYEQFF
.	.	TRBV6-6	TRBJ1-2	TGTGTCAGCACCCCCCATCCCTATAGCTACACCTTC	CVSTPHPYSYTF
.	.	TRBV11-2	TRBJ1-6	TGTGCCAGCAGTTTAGATTTGTTCAATTCACCCTTCCACTTT	CASSLDLFNSPFHF
.	once	TRBV11-2	TRBJ2-3	TGTGCCTGCAGCTTGTGGGGCCAAGTAGTGACAGATACGCAGTATTTT	CACSLWGQVVTDTQYF
.	.	TRBV5-5	TRBJ1-5	TGTGACAGCAGCCTTAACCCGGACTGGAATCAGCCCCAGAATTTT	CDSSLNPDWNQPQNF
.	.	TRBV6-5	TRBJ1-1	TGTGCCAGCAGTCTGGAGAGAGACACTGAAGCTTTCTTC	CASSLERDTEAFF
TRBD1	.	TRBV10-3	TRBJ1-5	TGTGTCATCAGTGGAAGTCAGGGGGCTGGGCAGCCCCAGCATTTT	CVISGSQGAGQPQHF
.	few	TRBV29-1	TRBJ2-2	TGCAGCATTGCACATCAACTAACGAACACCAGGGAGCTGTTTTTT	CSIAHQLTNTRELFF
.	few	TRBV20-1	TRBJ1-5	TGCAGTACTGGTTGGGGCCACAATCAGCCCCAGCATTTT	CSTGWGHNQPQHF
TRBD2	.	TRBV6-6	TRBJ2-1	TGTGCCAGTAGAACCGGGAGCCTAGCGGGAAACAATAAGCAGTTCTTC	CASRTGSLAGNNKQFF
TRBD1	.	TRBV6-1	TRBJ1-4	TGTGCCACCAGTGAAGCTCCGCCGGGACAGGGCGAAAAACTGTTTTTT	CATSEAPPGQGEKLFF
.	.	TRBV11-2	TRBJ2-1	TGTGCCAACAGCCAGATCAAGGGGCCAGGGCAGTTCTTC	CANSQIKGPGQFF
.	few	TRBV28	TRBJ1-2	TGTGCCAGCAATTTGGGGCAGAACTATGGCTACACCTTC	CASNLGQNYGYTF
.	.	TRBV6-2/TRBV6-3	TRBJ2-7	TGTGCCAGTAGTTACAACAAGGCGACCTCTGTGCAGTACTTC	CASSYNKATSVQYF
.	few	TRBV20-1	TRBJ2-7	TGCAGTGCTAGGTCAGTTATCTCCTCCTACGAGCAGTACTTC	CSARSVISSYEQYF
TRBD2	medium-sized	TRBV11-2	TRBJ2-3	TGTGCCAGCAGCTTATCACTAGCGGGAGATACGCAGTATTTT	CASSLSLAGDTQYF
.	.	TRBV29-1	TRBJ2-1	TGCAGGGTTGCCTCGGGGGGCCAGGGGAATGAGCTGTTCTTC	CRVASGGQGNELFF
TRBD2	.	TRBV6-6	TRBJ2-2	TGTGCCAGCATTCTACTTGGACTAGTGGGAGAGACCGGGGAGCTGTTTTTT	CASILLGLVGETGELFF
.	.	TRBV6-1	TRBJ2-7	TGTGCCAGCATTGAGTCGCCTGACAACTCCTACGAGCAGTACTTC	CASIESPDNSYEQYF
TRBD1	.	TRBV10-3	TRBJ2-7	TGTGCCTCTGAGGGGACGGACAGGTACGAGCAGTACTTT	CASEGTDRYEQYF
TRBD1	many	TRBV18	TRBJ1-6	TGTGCCAGCTCACCACAACAGGGGGAGAATTCACCCCTCCACTTT	CASSPQQGENSPLHF
.	.	TRBV4-2	TRBJ2-3	TGTACCGACAGCCAAGATATGGCAGTTACCCAGGATACGCAGTATTTT	CTDSQDMAVTQDTQYF
.	.	TRBV6-1	TRBJ2-7	TGTGTCAGCAGTGTTATCACCCTCTACGAGCAGTACTTC	CVSSVITLYEQYF
.	.	TRBV20-1	TRBJ2-2	TGCAGTGTTAGAGGGGGGAGCGGGGCCGGGGAGCTGTTTTTT	CSVRGGSGAGELFF
.	.	TRBV11-2	TRBJ2-7	TGTGCCAGCAGCTTGGCTAGGGACAACTACGAGCAGTACTTC	CASSLARDNYEQYF
.	.	TRBV11-2	TRBJ1-5	TGTGCCACCATTTTAGAAAGGAGTCAGCCCCAGCATTTT	CATILERSQPQHF
TRBD1	.	TRBV14	TRBJ2-7	TGTGCCAGTAGTTTCGGGACAGGGATAACCTACGATCAGTACTTC	CASSFGTGITYDQYF
.	.	TRBV6-6	TRBJ1-2	TGTGCCAGCAGTTGCTCGCGTCCGACGGGGGGCTATGGCTACACCTTC	CASSCSRPTGGYGYTF
TRBD2	.	TRBV20-1	TRBJ2-7	TGTAGTGCACTACTCCGGACTAGCGGGGGGTTCGAGCAGTACTTC	CSALLRTSGGFEQYF
TRBD2	.	TRBV6-5	TRBJ2-1	TGTGCCAGCAGTTTTAAAGTCCCAGCGGGAGTTAATGAGCAGTTCTTC	CASSFKVPAGVNEQFF
.	.	TRBV20-1	TRBJ1-5	TGCAGTGCAGAGCAGGGATTAAGTAGTCAGTCCCAGCATTTT	CSAEQGLSSQSQHF
TRBD1	few	TRBV6-5	TRBJ1-1	TGTGCCAGCAGTGATCCGGGACAGCAGGGCATTGAAGCTTTCTTC	CASSDPGQQGIEAFF
.	.	TRBV6-6	TRBJ2-7	TGTGCCGGCACTGTCCTGGCGGGATCGGACGAGCAGTACTTC	CAGTVLAGSDEQYF
.	.	TRBV4-2	TRBJ1-5	TGTGACTGCGGCCAAGACCACACTAACAATCAGCCCCAGCATTTT	CDCGQDHTNNQPQHF
.	few	TRBV11-2	TRBJ2-1	TGTACCAGCAGCTACCCTAGTGGAAATGAGCAGTTCTTC	CTSSYPSGNEQFF
.	.	TRBV30	TRBJ1-1	TGTGCCTGGAGCGCGACTAGCGGGGCCCAGACTGAAGCTTTCTTT	CAWSATSGAQTEAFF
.	.	TRBV4-1	TRBJ2-3	TGCGCCAGCAGCCAAACCGAACAGACTAGGACAGATACGCAGTATTTT	CASSQTEQTRTDTQYF
.	many	TRBV6-5	TRBJ2-4	TGTGCCAGCAACCAGAGGGGGGCCCGGGACATTCAGTACTTC	CASNQRGARDIQYF
.	.	TRBV7-2	TRBJ1-1	TGTGCCAGCAGCCCCAATCCGGGGAACACTGAAGCTTTCTTT	CASSPNPGNTEAFF
.	.	TRBV5-1	TRBJ2-6	TGCGCCAGCAGTACAGGCGGCGGCTCTGGGGCCAACGTCCTGACTTTC	CASSTGGGSGANVLTF
TRBD1	.	TRBV11-2	TRBJ2-3	TGTGCCAGCAGCTCGTGGGGCCAGCTAGGGACAGATACGCTGTATTTT	CASSSWGQLGTDTLYF
.	once	TRBV11-2	TRBJ2-5	TGTGCCAGCAGCTTAGAACCCCTCGGCAGGACCCAAGAGACCCAGTACTTC	CASSLEPLGRTQETQYF
.	.	TRBV11-2	TRBJ1-3	TGTGACAGCAGCGCAGGCATGAACCCTGGAAACGTCATATATTTT	CDSSAGMNPGNVIYF
TRBD1	many	TRBV28	TRBJ1-6	TGTGCCAGCAGCCGCCCGGGACAGGACTATTCACCCCTCCACTTT	CASSRPGQDYSPLHF
TRBD1	many	TRBV5-1	TRBJ2-7	TGCGCCAGCAGCCTAGAACCGGGACAGGGGGCCCTTAGCTCCTACGAGCAGTACTTC	CASSLEPGQGALSSYEQYF
.	.	TRBV6-2/TRBV6-3	TRBJ2-7	TGTGCCAGCAGTTACGACAAGGCAACCTCTGTGCAGTGCTTC	CASSYDKATSVQCF
.	once	TRBV11-2	TRBJ2-5	TGTGCCAGCAGCTTAGAAGCCTTCGGCAGGGTCCAAGAGACCCAATATTTC	CASSLEAFGRVQETQYF
.	.	TRBV29-1	TRBJ1-1	TGCAGCGTTCTACATGGGCTTAACACTGGAGCTTTCTTT	CSVLHGLNTGAFF